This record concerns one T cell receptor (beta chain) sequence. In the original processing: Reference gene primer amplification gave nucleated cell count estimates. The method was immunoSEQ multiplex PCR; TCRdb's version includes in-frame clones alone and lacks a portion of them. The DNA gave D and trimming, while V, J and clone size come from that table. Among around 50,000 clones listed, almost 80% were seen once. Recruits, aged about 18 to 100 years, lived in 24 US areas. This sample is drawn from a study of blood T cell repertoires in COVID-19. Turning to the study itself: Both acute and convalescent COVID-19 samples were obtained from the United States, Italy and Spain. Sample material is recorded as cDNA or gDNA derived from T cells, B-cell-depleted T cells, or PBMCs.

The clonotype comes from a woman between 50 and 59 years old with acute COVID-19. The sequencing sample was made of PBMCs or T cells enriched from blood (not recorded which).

The CDR3 is CASSTGDRGSYEQYF. CDR3 nucleotides: TGTGCCAGCAGTACGGGGGACAGGGGCTCCTACGAGCAGTACTTC. The chain recombines TRBV6-5 with TRBJ2-7; 10 bases align to TRBD1. Germline CDR1 is MNHEY and CDR2 is SVGAGI. The CDR3 spans 15 residues. Trimming removed 5 bases from V and 0 bases from J; junction bases left unmatched: 4.